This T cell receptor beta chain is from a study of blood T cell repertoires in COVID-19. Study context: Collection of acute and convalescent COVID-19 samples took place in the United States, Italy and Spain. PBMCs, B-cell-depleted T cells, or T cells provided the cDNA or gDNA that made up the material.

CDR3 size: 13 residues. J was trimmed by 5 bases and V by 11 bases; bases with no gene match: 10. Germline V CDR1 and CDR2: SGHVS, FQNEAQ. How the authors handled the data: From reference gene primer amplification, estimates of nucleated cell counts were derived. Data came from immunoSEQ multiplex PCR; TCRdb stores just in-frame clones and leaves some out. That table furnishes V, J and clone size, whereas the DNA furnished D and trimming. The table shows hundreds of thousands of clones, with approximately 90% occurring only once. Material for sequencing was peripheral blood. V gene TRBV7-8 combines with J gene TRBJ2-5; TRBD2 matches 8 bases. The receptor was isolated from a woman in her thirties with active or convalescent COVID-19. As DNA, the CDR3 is TGTGCCTGCTCGGGGGGGCCGGTGGAGACCCAGTACTTC. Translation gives CACSGGPVETQYF. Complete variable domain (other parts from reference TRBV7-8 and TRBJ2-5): GAGVSQSPRYKVAKRGQDVALRCDPISGHVSLFWYQQALGQGPEFLTYFQNEAQLDKSGLPSDRFFAERPEGSVSTLKIQRTQQEDSAVYLCACSGGPVETQYFGPGTRLLVL.